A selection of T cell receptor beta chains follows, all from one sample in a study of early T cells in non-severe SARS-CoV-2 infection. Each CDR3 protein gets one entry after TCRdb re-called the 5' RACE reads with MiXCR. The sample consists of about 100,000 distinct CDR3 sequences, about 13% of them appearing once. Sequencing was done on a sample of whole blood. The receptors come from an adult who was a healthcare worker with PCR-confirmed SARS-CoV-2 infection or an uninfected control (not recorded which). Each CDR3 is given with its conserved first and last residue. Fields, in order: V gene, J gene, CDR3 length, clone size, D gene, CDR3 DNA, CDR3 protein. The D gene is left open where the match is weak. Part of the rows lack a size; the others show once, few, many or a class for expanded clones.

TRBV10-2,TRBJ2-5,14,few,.,TGCGCCAGCAGTGAGTGGTTGGGCGGAGAGACCCAGTACTTC,CASSEWLGGETQYF
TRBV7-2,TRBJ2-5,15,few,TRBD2,TGTGCCAGCAGCCTGACTAGCGGGGGGTGGGAGACCCAGTACTTC,CASSLTSGGWETQYF
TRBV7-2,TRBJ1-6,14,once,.,TGTGCCAGCAGCTTGAGAAGGGAATGGGCACCCCTCCACTTT,CASSLRREWAPLHF
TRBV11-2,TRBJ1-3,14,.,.,TGTGCCAGCAGCCGGAGTCTCTCTGGAAACACCATATATTTT,CASSRSLSGNTIYF
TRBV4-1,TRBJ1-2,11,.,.,TGCGCCAGCAGCCAAGGTCCCTCTTGCACCTTC,CASSQGPSCTF
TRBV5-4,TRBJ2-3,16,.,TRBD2,TGTGCCAGCAGCCTTCTAGCGGGGGGGCACACAGATACGCAGTATTTT,CASSLLAGGHTDTQYF
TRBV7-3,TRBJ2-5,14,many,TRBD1,TGTGCCAGCAGCTCCACAGGGGTGGAGGAGACCCAGTACTTC,CASSSTGVEETQYF
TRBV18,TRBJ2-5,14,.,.,TGTGCCAGCTCACCACTTCCGGCTCCAGAGACCCAGTACTTC,CASSPLPAPETQYF
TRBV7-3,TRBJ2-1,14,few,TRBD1,TGTGCCAGCAGCCCCTCGGGACAGGTCAATGAGCAGTTCTTC,CASSPSGQVNEQFF
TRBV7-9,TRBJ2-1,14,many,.,TGTGCCAGCAGCTCCGGGGGGCTATGGAATGAGCAGTTCTTC,CASSSGGLWNEQFF
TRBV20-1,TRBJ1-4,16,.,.,TGCAGTGCTCCCCGAAAGACAGGAGAATCGAGGGAAAAACTGTTTTTT,CSAPRKTGESREKLFF
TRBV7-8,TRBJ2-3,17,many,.,TGTGCCAGCAGCCCAGGACTCAGGAACCCATCGGCAGATACGCAGTATTTT,CASSPGLRNPSADTQYF
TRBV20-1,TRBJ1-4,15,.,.,TGCAGTGCCGCTAGTATGGGACCGGCACGCGAAAAACTGTTTTTT,CSAASMGPAREKLFF
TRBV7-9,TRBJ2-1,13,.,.,TGTGCCAGCAGCTTCGGGGGCTACAATGGGCAGTTCTTC,CASSFGGYNGQFF
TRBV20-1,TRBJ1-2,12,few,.,TGCAGTGCGTTAGTCCGGAGCTATGGCTACACCTTC,CSALVRSYGYTF
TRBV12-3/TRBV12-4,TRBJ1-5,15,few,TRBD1,TGTGTCAGCAGTAGTCAGGGCAGGGGGGATCAGCCCCAGCATTTT,CVSSSQGRGDQPQHF